This TCR beta chain came from a study of T cell repertoires in cytomegalovirus infection. Turning to the study itself: Public TCR beta signatures provided an indication of both CMV infection and a matching HLA type.

Germline CDR1 is DFQATT and CDR2 is SNEGSKA (reference sequence). V was pared by 6 bases and J by 4 bases, with 18 bases between. This CDR3 contains 15 residues. Study conclusions and caveats: HLA-C-restricted CMV-specific TCR beta clonotypes were dominant in the ex vivo response. CMV carriers having the relevant HLA were flagged by cumulative public TCR beta family frequency.

TCRdb ran MiXCR on the reads and lists one entry per CDR3 protein. The sample yields 300,000 to 450,000 distinct CDR3 sequences, 15% to 20% seen once. This clonotype was seen a few times. Antigen: not known. The V gene is TRBV20-1, the J gene TRBJ2-2, with D perhaps given as TRBD1 or TRBD2 (5 bases each). The sample was PBMCs. This receptor was obtained from a human donor in good health (CMV status not recorded). Some clones in this sample may be carry-over from other donors' samples. CDR3 residues: CSATPGGTGTGELFF. The CDR3 DNA reads as TGCAGTGCCACCCCGGGTGGGACCGGCACCGGGGAGCTGTTTTTT.